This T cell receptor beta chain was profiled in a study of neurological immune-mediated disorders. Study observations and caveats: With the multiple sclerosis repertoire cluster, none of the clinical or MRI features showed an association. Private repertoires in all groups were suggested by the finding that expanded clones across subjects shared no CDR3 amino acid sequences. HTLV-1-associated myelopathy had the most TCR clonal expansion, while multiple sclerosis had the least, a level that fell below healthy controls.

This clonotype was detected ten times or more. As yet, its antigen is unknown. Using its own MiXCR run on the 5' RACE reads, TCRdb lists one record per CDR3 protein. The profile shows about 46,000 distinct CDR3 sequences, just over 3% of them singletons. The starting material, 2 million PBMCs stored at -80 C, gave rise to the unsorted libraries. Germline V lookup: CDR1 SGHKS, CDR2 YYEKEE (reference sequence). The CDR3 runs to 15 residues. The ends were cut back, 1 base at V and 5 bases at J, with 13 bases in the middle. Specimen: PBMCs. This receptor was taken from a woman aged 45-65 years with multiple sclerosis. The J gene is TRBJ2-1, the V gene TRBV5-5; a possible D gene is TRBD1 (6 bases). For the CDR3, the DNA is TGTGCCAGCAGCTTGAGCAGGGGCCAGCACAATGAGCAGTTCTTC. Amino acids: CASSLSRGQHNEQFF.